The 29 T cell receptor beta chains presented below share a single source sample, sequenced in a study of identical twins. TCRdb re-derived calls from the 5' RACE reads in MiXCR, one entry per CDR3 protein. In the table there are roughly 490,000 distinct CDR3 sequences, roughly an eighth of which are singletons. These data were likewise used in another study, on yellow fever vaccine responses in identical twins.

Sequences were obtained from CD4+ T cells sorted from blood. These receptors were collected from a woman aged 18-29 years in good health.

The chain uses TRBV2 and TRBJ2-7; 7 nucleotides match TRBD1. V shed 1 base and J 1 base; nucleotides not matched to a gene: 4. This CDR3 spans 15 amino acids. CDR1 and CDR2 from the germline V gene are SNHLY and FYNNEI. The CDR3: CASSEGQGVSYEQYF. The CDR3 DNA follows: TGTGCCAGCAGTGAAGGGCAGGGGGTTTCCTACGAGCAGTACTTC.

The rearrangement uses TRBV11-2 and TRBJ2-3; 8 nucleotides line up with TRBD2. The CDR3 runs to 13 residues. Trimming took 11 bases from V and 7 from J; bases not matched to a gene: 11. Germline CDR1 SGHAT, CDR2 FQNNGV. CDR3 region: CAGAGGNGYTQYF. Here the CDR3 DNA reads TGTGCCGGGGCGGGGGGCAACGGGTATACGCAGTATTTT.

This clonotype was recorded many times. The CDR3 region has the DNA TGTGCCAGCAGATCCAAACAAGACCCCAGGGCCCATGATTCTGGGGCCAACGTCCTGACTTTC. Its translation is CASRSKQDPRAHDSGANVLTF. This chain links TRBV6-2 or TRBV6-3 with TRBJ2-6; D is perhaps TRBD1 (5 bases). Trimming shortened V by 6 bases and J by 1 base, and 28 bases separated the two germline ends. From germline, CDR1 is MNHEY and CDR2 SVGEGT. There are 21 residues in the CDR3.

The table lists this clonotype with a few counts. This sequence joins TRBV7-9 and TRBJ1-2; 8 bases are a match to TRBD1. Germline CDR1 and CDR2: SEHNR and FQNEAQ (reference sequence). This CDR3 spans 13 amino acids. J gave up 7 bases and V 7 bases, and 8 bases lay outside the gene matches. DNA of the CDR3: TGTGCCAGCAACACAGGACAGGGCACTGGCTACACCTTC. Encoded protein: CASNTGQGTGYTF.

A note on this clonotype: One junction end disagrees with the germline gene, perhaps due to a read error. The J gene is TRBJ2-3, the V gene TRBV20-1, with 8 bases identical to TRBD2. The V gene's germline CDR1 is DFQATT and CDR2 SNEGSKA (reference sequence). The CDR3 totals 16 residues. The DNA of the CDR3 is TGCTGTGCTAGAGATTCGGAAGCGGGGGTGGTAGATACGCAGTATTTT. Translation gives CCARDSEAGVVDTQYF.

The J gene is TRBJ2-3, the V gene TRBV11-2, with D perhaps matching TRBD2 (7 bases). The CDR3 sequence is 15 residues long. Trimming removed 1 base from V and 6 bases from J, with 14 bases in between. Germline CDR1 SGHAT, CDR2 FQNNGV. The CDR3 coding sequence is TGTGCCAGCAGCTTAGCACGGGGGGCAAGGGATACGCAGTATTTT. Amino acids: CASSLARGARDTQYF.

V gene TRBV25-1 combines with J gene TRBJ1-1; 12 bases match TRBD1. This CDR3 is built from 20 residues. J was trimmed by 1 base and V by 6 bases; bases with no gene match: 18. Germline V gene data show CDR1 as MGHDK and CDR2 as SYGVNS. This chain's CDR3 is CASSPTPGQGARGPNTEAFF. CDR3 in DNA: TGTGCCAGCAGCCCAACACCGGGACAGGGGGCGCGGGGGCCGAACACTGAAGCTTTCTTT. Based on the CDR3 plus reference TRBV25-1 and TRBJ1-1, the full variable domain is EADIYQTPRYLVIGTGKKITLECSQTMGHDKMYWYQQDPGMELHLIHYSYGVNSTEKGDLSSESTVSRIRTEHFPLTLESARPSHTSQYLCASSPTPGQGARGPNTEAFFGQGTRLTVV.

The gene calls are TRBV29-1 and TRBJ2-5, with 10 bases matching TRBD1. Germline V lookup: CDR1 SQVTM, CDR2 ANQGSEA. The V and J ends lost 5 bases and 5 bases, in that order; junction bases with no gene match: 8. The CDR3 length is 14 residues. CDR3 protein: CSVLGQGLGETQYF. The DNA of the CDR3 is TGCAGCGTTCTGGGACAGGGGCTTGGGGAGACCCAGTACTTC.

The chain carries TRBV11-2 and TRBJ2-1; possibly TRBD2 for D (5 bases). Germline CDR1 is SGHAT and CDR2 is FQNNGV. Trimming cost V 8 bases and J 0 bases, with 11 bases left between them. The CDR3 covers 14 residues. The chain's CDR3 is CASRLDYSYNEQFF. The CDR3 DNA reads TGTGCCAGCCGACTCGACTACTCCTACAATGAGCAGTTCTTC.

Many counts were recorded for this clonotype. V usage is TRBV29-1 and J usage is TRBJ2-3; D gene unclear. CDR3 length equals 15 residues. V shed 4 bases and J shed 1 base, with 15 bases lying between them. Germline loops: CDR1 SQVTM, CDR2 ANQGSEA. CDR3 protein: CSVAPGRRRTDTQYF. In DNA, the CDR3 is TGCAGCGTTGCCCCGGGTCGTAGGCGCACAGATACGCAGTATTTT.

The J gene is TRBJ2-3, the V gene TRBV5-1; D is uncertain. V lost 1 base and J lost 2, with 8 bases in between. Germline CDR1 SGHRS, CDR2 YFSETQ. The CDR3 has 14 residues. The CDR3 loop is CASSLRAFTDTQYF. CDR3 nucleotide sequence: TGCGCCAGCAGCTTGCGGGCGTTCACAGATACGCAGTATTTT.

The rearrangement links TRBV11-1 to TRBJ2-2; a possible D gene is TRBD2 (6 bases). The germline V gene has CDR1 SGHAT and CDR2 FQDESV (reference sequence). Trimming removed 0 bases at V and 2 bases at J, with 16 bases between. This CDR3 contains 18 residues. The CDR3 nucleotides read TGTGCCAGCAGCTTAGCGCTCGGGGGAAACCATAACACCGGGGAGCTGTTTTTT. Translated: CASSLALGGNHNTGELFF.

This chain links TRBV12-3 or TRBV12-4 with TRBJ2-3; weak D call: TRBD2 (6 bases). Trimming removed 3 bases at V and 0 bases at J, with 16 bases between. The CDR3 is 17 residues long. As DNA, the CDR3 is TGTGCCAGCAGTTTCCGCGGGACGGAAACTAGCACAGATACGCAGTATTTT. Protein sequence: CASSFRGTETSTDTQYF.

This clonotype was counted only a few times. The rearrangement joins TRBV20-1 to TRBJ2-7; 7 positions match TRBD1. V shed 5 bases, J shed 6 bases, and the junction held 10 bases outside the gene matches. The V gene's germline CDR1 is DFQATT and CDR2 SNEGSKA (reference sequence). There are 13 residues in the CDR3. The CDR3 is CSAARAGGIEQYF. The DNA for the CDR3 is TGCAGTGCTGCCCGGGCAGGGGGTATCGAGCAGTACTTC.

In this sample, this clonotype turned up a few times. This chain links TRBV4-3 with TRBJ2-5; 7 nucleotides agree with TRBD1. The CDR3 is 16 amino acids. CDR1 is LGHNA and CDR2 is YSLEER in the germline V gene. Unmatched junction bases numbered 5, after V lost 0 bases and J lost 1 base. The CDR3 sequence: CASSQDAGTAQETQYF. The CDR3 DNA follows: TGCGCCAGCAGCCAAGATGCTGGGACAGCCCAAGAGACCCAGTACTTC.

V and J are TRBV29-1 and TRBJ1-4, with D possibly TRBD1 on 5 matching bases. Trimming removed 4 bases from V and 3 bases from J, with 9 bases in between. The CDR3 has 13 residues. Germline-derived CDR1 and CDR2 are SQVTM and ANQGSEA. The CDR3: CSVGGIANEKLFF. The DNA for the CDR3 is TGCAGCGTTGGGGGGATAGCTAATGAAAAACTGTTTTTT.

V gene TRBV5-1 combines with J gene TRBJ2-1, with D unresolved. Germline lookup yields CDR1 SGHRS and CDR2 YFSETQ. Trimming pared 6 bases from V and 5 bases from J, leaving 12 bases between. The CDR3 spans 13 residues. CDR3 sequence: CASTNPGDNEQFF. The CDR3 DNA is TGCGCCAGCACCAATCCTGGGGACAATGAGCAGTTCTTC.

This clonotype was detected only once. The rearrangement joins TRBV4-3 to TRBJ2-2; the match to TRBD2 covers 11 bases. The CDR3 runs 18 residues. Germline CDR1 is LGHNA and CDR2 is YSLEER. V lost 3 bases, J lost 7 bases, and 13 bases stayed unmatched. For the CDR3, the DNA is TGCGCCAGCAGCCATGATCGGCTAGCGGGAGGCCCCGGCGGGGAGCTGTTTTTT. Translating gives CASSHDRLAGGPGGELFF.

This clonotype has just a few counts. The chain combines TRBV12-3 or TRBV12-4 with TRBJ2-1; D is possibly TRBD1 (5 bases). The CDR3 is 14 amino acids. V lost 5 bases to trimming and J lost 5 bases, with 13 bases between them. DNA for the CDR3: TGTGCCAGCAGTAAACAGGAGAACCACAATGAGCAGTTCTTC. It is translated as CASSKQENHNEQFF.

The CDR3 DNA reads as TGCGCCAGCAGCTTGGAACAGGGGGCGCGGAAAGCTTTCTTT. Translation gives CASSLEQGARKAFF. This sequence joins TRBV5-1 and TRBJ1-1; 9 nucleotides align to TRBD1. Germline V gives CDR1 SGHRS, CDR2 YFSETQ. The CDR3 is 14 amino acids. V gave up 0 bases and J gave up 9 bases; unmatched junction bases: 6.

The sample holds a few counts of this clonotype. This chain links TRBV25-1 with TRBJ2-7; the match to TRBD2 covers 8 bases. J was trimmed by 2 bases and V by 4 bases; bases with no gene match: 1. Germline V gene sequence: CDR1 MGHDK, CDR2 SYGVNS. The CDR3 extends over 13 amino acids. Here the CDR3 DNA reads TGTGCCAGCAGTGTAGCGGGGACCTACGAGCAGTACTTC. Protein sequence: CASSVAGTYEQYF.

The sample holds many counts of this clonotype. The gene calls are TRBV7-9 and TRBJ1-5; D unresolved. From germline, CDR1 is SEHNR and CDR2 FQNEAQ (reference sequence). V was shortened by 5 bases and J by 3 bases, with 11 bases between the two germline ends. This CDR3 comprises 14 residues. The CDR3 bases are TGTGCCAGCAGCCCTGTTGGGAACAATCAGCCCCAGCATTTT. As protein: CASSPVGNNQPQHF.

The DNA for the CDR3 is TGTGCCAGCAGTTTACGGGCCCCGACTTTCCGCTGGGCCAACGTCCTGACTTTC. Encoded protein: CASSLRAPTFRWANVLTF. J is TRBJ2-6 and V is TRBV12-3 or TRBV12-4, with no clear D. The CDR3 is made up of 18 amino acids. V was pared by 2 bases and J by 5 bases, with 19 bases between.

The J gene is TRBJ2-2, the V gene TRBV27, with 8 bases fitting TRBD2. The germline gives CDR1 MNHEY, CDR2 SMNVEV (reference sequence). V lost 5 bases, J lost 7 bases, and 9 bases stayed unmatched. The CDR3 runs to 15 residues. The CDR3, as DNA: TGTGCCAGCAGTCCCCGGGGGGGGCGGAGCGGGGAGCTGTTTTTT. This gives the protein CASSPRGGRSGELFF.

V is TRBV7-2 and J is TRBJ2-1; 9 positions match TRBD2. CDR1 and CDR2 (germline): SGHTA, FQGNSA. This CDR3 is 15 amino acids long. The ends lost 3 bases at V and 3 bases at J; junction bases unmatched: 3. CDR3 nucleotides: TGTGCCAGCAGCTTCGGACTAGCGAACTACAATGAGCAGTTCTTC. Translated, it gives CASSFGLANYNEQFF.

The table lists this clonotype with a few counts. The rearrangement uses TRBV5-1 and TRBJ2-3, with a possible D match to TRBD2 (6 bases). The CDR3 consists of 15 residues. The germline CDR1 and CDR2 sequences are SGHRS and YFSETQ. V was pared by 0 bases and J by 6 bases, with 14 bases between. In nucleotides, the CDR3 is TGCGCCAGCAGCTTGGGACTAGATTTTGTGGATACGCAGTATTTT. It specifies CASSLGLDFVDTQYF.

The CDR3 DNA sequence: TGCGCCAGCAGCTTGGCCGGGGGCACAACTAACACCGGGGAGCTGTTTTTT. Translating it yields CASSLAGGTTNTGELFF. This rearrangement joins TRBV5-1 to TRBJ2-2; D might be TRBD1 or TRBD2, each matching 6 bases. This CDR3 region has 17 residues. Trimming removed 0 bases at V and 2 bases at J, with 14 bases between. Germline values: CDR1 SGHRS, CDR2 YFSETQ.

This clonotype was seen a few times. The DNA for the CDR3 is TGCGCCAGCAGCCCCGACAGGGCGACAGGCTTCTACGAGCAGTACTTC. Translating it yields CASSPDRATGFYEQYF. The chain is built from TRBV5-1 and TRBJ2-7; TRBD1 matches at 7 bases. This CDR3 region has 16 residues. Germline V CDR1 and CDR2: SGHRS, YFSETQ. V dropped 4 bases and J dropped 3; count of bases not matched to a gene: 13. The full variable domain, in which reference TRBV5-1 and TRBJ2-7 provide the parts outside the CDR3, is KAGVTQTPRYLIKTRGQQVTLSCSPISGHRSVSWYQQTPGQGLQFLFEYFSETQRNKGNFPGRFSGRQFSNSRSEMNVSTLELGDSALYLCASSPDRATGFYEQYFGPGTRLTVT.

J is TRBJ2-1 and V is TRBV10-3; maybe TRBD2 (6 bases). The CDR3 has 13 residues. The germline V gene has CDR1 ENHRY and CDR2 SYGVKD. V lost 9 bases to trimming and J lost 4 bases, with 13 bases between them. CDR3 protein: CAISSERYNEQFF. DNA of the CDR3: TGTGCCATATCTAGCGAAAGATACAATGAGCAGTTCTTC.